This T cell receptor beta chain was recorded in a study of blood T cell repertoires in COVID-19. Study-wide background: Samples representing acute and convalescent COVID-19 were sourced from the United States, Italy and Spain. T cells, B-cell-depleted T cells, or PBMCs provided the cDNA or gDNA that served as material.

The CDR3 has 18 residues. V shed 0 bases and J shed 4 bases, with 22 bases lying between them. Germline CDR1 is LNHNV and CDR2 is YYDKDF (reference sequence). Methods used by the authors: Reference gene primer amplification yielded estimated nucleated cell counts. Assay: immunoSEQ multiplex PCR; the TCRdb copy retains only in-frame clones and omits some. That table furnishes V, J and clone size, whereas the DNA furnished D and trimming. The data contain tens of thousands of clones, around 91% of them singletons. Source material: peripheral blood. The V gene is TRBV15, the J gene TRBJ2-7; tentatively, D is TRBD2 (7 bases). This clonotype originated in a human donor in a cohort sampled during active COVID-19. CDR3 sequence: CATSRDILAAGAGYEQYF. The CDR3 coding sequence is TGTGCCACCAGCAGAGATATTCTGGCGGCGGGGGCTGGATACGAGCAGTACTTC.